The clone carrying this T cell receptor beta chain was observed a single time. Its antigen is not identified. The data were obtained in a study of cytomegalovirus exposure and HLA in healthy donors. CDR3 size: 15 residues. Germline V CDR1 and CDR2: LGHNA, YSLEER. Trimming removed 0 bases from V and 0 bases from J, with 6 bases in between. 60 Vbeta and 13 Jbeta primers were used in PCR. Libraries were prepared by immunoSEQ multiplex PCR; TCRdb keeps only in-frame clonotypes and omits some of them. The sample carries 85,000 to 130,000 clones, more than 60% recorded once. General study findings and limits: Earlier findings revealed that most TCR beta V segments proved productive either about 87% or about 30% of the time.

Regarding donors, all were healthy bone marrow donors. The V gene is TRBV4-3, the J gene TRBJ1-3; D gene unclear. The sequence was obtained from a man in his 60s in good health and CMV-seronegative. Sequenced: PBMCs. The CDR3 DNA is TGCGCCAGCAGCCAAGAACAGTACTCTGGAAACACCATATATTTT. Protein product: CASSQEQYSGNTIYF.